These 26 T cell receptor beta chains share one sample of origin, sequenced in a study of sequential checkpoint blockade in melanoma. TCRdb keeps only in-frame clones here, not all; method: immunoSEQ multiplex PCR. Of over 10,000 clones in the sample, 70% to 80% were seen once. Treatment here: randomized to nivolumab then ipilimumab (arm A) or the reverse (arm B). Sequencing was performed on CD8+ T cells sorted from blood (inferred from file names), taken from a patient given nivolumab and ipilimumab in sequence. The receptors were gathered from a human patient with melanoma. Some clones in this sample may be carry-over from other donors' samples.

The chain has TRBV9 and TRBJ2-1, with 8 bases aligning to TRBD2. V dropped 4 bases and J dropped 9; count of bases not matched to a gene: 6. The CDR3 loop spans 13 amino acids. Looked up from germline, CDR1 is SGDLS and CDR2 is YYNGEE. CDR3 DNA sequence: TGTGCCAGCAGCCCAACAACTAGCGGTGAGCAGTTCTTC. Protein sequence: CASSPTTSGEQFF.

V gene TRBV11-2 combines with J gene TRBJ1-2; D perhaps matches TRBD1 (5 bases). The CDR3 sequence is 15 residues long. Per germline, CDR1 SGHAT and CDR2 FQNNGV. Trimming took off 3 bases at V and 7 bases at J, with 18 bases between the two ends. The CDR3 sequence is CASSLGGRAGLGYTF. CDR3 coding DNA: TGTGCCAGCAGCTTGGGGGGGAGGGCCGGGCTTGGCTACACCTTC.

The chain recombines TRBV28 with TRBJ2-7; TRBD1 matches at 7 bases. J was trimmed by 7 bases and V by 5 bases; bases with no gene match: 8. CDR3 length: 13 residues. Germline assignment: CDR1 MDHEN and CDR2 SYDVKM. This chain's CDR3 is CASSPTGVGEQYF. The CDR3 DNA sequence: TGTGCCAGCAGTCCAACAGGGGTGGGGGAGCAGTACTTC. The entire variable domain, with the rest obtained from reference TRBV28 and TRBJ2-7, is as follows: DVKVTQSSRYLVKRTGEKVFLECVQDMDHENMFWYRQDPGLGLRLIYFSYDVKMKEKGDIPEGYSVSREKKERFSLILESASTNQTSMYLCASSPTGVGEQYFGPGTRLTVT.

The chain is built from TRBV5-1 and TRBJ1-1, with TRBD1 matching 8 bases. This CDR3 spans 15 amino acids. Germline V CDR1 and CDR2: SGHRS, YFSETQ. V lost 5 bases to trimming and J lost 3 bases; unmatched junction nucleotides: 9. CDR3 loop: CASRLGSGGYTEAFF. CDR3 bases: TGCGCCAGCAGGCTTGGGTCAGGGGGCTACACTGAAGCTTTCTTT.

This clone has only a few counts. The J gene is TRBJ1-3, the V gene TRBV7-2; tentatively, D is TRBD1 (6 bases). Germline V gene sequence: CDR1 SGHTA, CDR2 FQGNSA. V lost 2 bases and J 0 bases, leaving 11 bases between the germline ends. The CDR3 is made up of 16 amino acids. CDR3 protein: CASSLRGRGSGNTIYF. In DNA form, the CDR3 reads TGTGCCAGCAGCTTAAGGGGCAGGGGCTCTGGAAACACCATATATTTT.

This clone was counted at least ten times. The chain joins TRBV7-9 to TRBJ1-1; 7 bases align to TRBD1. Germline V gene data show CDR1 as SEHNR and CDR2 as FQNEAQ (reference sequence). The CDR3 extends over 14 amino acids. V lost 1 base to trimming and J lost 4 bases; unmatched junction nucleotides: 3. CDR3 amino acids: CASSLETGLTEAFF. The CDR3 nucleotides are TGTGCCAGCAGCTTAGAGACAGGGCTCACTGAAGCTTTCTTT.

The chain links TRBV9 to TRBJ2-1; TRBD2 aligns across 11 bases. Germline V gene sequence: CDR1 SGDLS, CDR2 YYNGEE. Losses at the gene ends were 0 bases for V and 10 bases for J; bases not matched to a gene: 6. The CDR3 runs 15 residues. CDR3 sequence: CASSVVAGGRWEQFF. In nucleotides, the CDR3 is TGTGCCAGCAGCGTAGTAGCGGGGGGGCGATGGGAGCAGTTCTTC.

The gene calls are TRBV6-6 and TRBJ2-4; 7 bases map to TRBD1. CDR1 and CDR2 from the germline V gene are MNHNY and SVGAGI (reference sequence). V gave up 2 bases and J gave up 3 bases; unmatched junction bases: 7. This CDR3 is built from 16 residues. CDR3 nucleotides: TGTGCCAGCAGTTACCGCGGACAGGTGGACAAAAACATTCAGTACTTC. Its translation: CASSYRGQVDKNIQYF.

In this sample, this clone turned up a few times. This sequence joins TRBV6-5 and TRBJ2-2; 8 bases match TRBD2. The CDR3 is 14 residues long. V lost 4 bases, J lost 6 bases, and 4 bases stayed unmatched. The V gene's germline CDR1 is MNHEY and CDR2 SVGAGI. CDR3 sequence reads: CASSWDGGAGELFF. In DNA, the CDR3 is TGTGCCAGCAGTTGGGACGGGGGGGCCGGGGAGCTGTTTTTT.

This rearrangement joins TRBV27 to TRBJ2-1; D is possibly TRBD1 (5 bases). V shed 2 bases and J shed 8 bases, with 22 bases lying between them. This CDR3 has 17 amino acids. The germline V gene encodes CDR1 MNHEY and CDR2 SMNVEV (reference sequence). The chain's CDR3 is CASSLVDSAGPNHEQFF. The CDR3, as DNA: TGTGCCAGCAGTTTAGTGGATTCGGCAGGGCCGAACCATGAGCAGTTCTTC.

This clone was detected only a few times. The chain couples TRBV7-9 to TRBJ1-2, with TRBD1 matching over 7 bases. Germline trimming cut 5 bases from V and 6 bases from J; bases unmatched to any gene: 3. In germline, CDR1 is SEHNR, CDR2 FQNEAQ (reference sequence). The CDR3 has 12 residues. The CDR3 loop reads CASSGTDNGYTF. The CDR3 nucleotides are TGTGCCAGCAGCGGGACAGATAATGGCTACACCTTC.

This rearrangement joins TRBV30 to TRBJ1-1; maybe TRBD1 (5 bases). The CDR3 consists of 13 residues. Per the germline V gene, CDR1 is GTSNPN and CDR2 is SVGIG (reference sequence). The germline V and J ends were trimmed by 2 bases and 4 bases, with 11 bases remaining between them. CDR3 DNA: TGTGCCTGGAGTAAAGGGGCAGTCACTGAAGCTTTCTTT. It codes for CAWSKGAVTEAFF.

The chain has TRBV5-1 and TRBJ1-1; a possible D gene is TRBD1 (6 bases). Trimming took off 4 bases at V and 5 bases at J, with 9 bases between the two ends. Germline CDR1 reads SGHRS; CDR2 reads YFSETQ. The CDR3 has 12 amino acids. The CDR3 DNA follows: TGCGCCAGCAGCGGGAGGGGGACTGAAGCTTTCTTT. This sequence encodes CASSGRGTEAFF. The variable domain in full, completed from reference TRBV5-1 and TRBJ1-1, reads KAGVTQTPRYLIKTRGQQVTLSCSPISGHRSVSWYQQTPGQGLQFLFEYFSETQRNKGNFPGRFSGRQFSNSRSEMNVSTLELGDSALYLCASSGRGTEAFFGQGTRLTVV.

The table lists this clone with a count of one. The genes are TRBV2 and TRBJ1-2, with D perhaps matching TRBD1 (6 bases). Trimming cost V 5 bases and J 3 bases, with 19 bases left between them. CDR1 is SNHLY, CDR2 FYNNEI, per germline. The CDR3 has 16 amino acids. The CDR3 sequence: CASSWTETTSDYGYTF. The DNA of the CDR3 is TGTGCCAGCAGTTGGACAGAGACTACGAGTGACTATGGCTACACCTTC.

The rearrangement links TRBV27 to TRBJ2-7; 8 positions match TRBD2. CDR3 size: 15 residues. CDR1 is MNHEY and CDR2 is SMNVEV in the germline V gene (reference sequence). V shed 2 bases, J shed 3 bases, and the junction held 6 bases outside the gene matches. CDR3 DNA: TGTGCCAGCAGTTTAGTTCGGGGGGGGGTCTACGAGCAGTACTTC. As protein: CASSLVRGGVYEQYF.

This clone was counted a few times. The rearrangement links TRBV19 to TRBJ1-2; 10 bases agree with TRBD1. Looked up from germline, CDR1 is LNHDA and CDR2 is SQIVND (reference sequence). Trimming removed 6 bases from V and 4 bases from J; junction bases left unmatched: 14. The CDR3 covers 17 residues. The CDR3 sequence: CASRHLGGDRGPYGYTF. The CDR3 region has the DNA TGTGCCAGTAGACACCTTGGAGGGGACAGGGGACCCTATGGCTACACCTTC.

This clone was detected only a few times. This chain links TRBV6-5 with TRBJ2-7; 9 bases agree with TRBD1. This CDR3 spans 15 amino acids. CDR1 and CDR2 from the germline V gene are MNHEY and SVGAGI. Germline trimming cut 4 bases from V and 5 bases from J; bases unmatched to any gene: 9. CDR3 nucleotide sequence: TGTGCCAGCAGTTTCTGGACAGGGGAGTTCCACGAGCAGTACTTC. It codes for CASSFWTGEFHEQYF.

This chain connects TRBV2 to TRBJ1-2; 7 bases line up with TRBD1. The CDR3 runs 14 residues. Germline V gives CDR1 SNHLY, CDR2 FYNNEI. V was pared by 6 bases and J by 8 bases, with 12 bases of the junction left unmatched. CDR3 sequence reads: CASRHLDRPAGYTF. Here the CDR3 DNA reads TGTGCCAGCAGGCATCTGGACAGGCCGGCAGGCTACACCTTC.

The rearrangement joins TRBV5-4 to TRBJ2-7; tentative D call: TRBD2 (6 bases). This CDR3 comprises 16 residues. V lost 0 bases and J lost 3, with 16 bases in between. Germline V gives CDR1 SGHNT, CDR2 YYREEE (reference sequence). CDR3 region: CASSLAGGRSIYEQYF. The CDR3 coding sequence is TGTGCCAGCAGCTTGGCCGGGGGACGGTCGATCTACGAGCAGTACTTC.

The CDR3 reads CAISESRPEQYF. DNA for the CDR3: TGTGCCATCAGTGAGTCCCGTCCCGAGCAGTACTTC. The chain couples TRBV10-3 to TRBJ2-7; D is unresolved. CDR3 length: 12 amino acids. V lost 0 bases to trimming and J lost 6 bases, with 6 bases between them. Germline V gene data show CDR1 as ENHRY and CDR2 as SYGVKD.

The V and J genes are TRBV2 and TRBJ2-7, with 7 bases fitting TRBD1. Trimming removed 6 bases from V and 5 bases from J; junction bases left unmatched: 4. The germline V gene encodes CDR1 SNHLY and CDR2 FYNNEI. The CDR3 totals 12 residues. DNA of the CDR3: TGTGCCAGCAGGGGGACAGTTGACGAGCAGTACTTC. Translation: CASRGTVDEQYF. Using reference TRBV2 and TRBJ2-7 for the parts outside the CDR3, the full variable domain is EPEVTQTPSHQVTQMGQEVILRCVPISNHLYFYWYRQILGQKVEFLVSFYNNEISEKSEIFDDQFSVERPDGSNFTLKIRSTKLEDSAMYFCASRGTVDEQYFGPGTRLTVT.

In its sample, this clone ranks as medium-sized. This sample includes further DNA sequences coding for the same CDR3. The J gene is TRBJ2-7, the V gene TRBV19; D is uncertain. Germline CDR1 LNHDA, CDR2 SQIVND (reference sequence). CDR3 length: 13 residues. V lost 3 bases and J lost 6, with 12 bases in between. The CDR3 region has the DNA TGTGCCAGTAGTATTCTTGGATCGGGCGAGCAGTACTTC. This encodes CASSILGSGEQYF. Full variable domain (outside the CDR3, taken from reference TRBV19 and TRBJ2-7): DGGITQSPKYLFRKEGQNVTLSCEQNLNHDAMYWYRQDPGQGLRLIYYSQIVNDFQKGDIAEGYSVSREKKESFPLTVTSAQKNPTAFYLCASSILGSGEQYFGPGTRLTVT.

The rearrangement uses TRBV5-6 and TRBJ1-2, with 8 bases matching TRBD1. J was trimmed by 4 bases and V by 0 bases; bases with no gene match: 8. The CDR3 extends over 16 amino acids. Germline CDR1 reads SGHDT; CDR2 reads YYEEEE. The CDR3 coding sequence is TGTGCCAGCAGCTTGGCCCAGACAGGGGAGCGCTATGGCTACACCTTC. It encodes CASSLAQTGERYGYTF.

The gene calls are TRBV4-3 and TRBJ2-7; tentatively, D is TRBD2 (6 bases). V was pared by 0 bases and J by 0 bases, with 9 bases between. Per germline, CDR1 LGHNA and CDR2 YSLEER. This CDR3 spans 15 amino acids. The CDR3 DNA is TGCGCCAGCAGCCAAGATCGGGGGAACTCCTACGAGCAGTACTTC. Its protein is CASSQDRGNSYEQYF.

V usage is TRBV7-6 and J usage is TRBJ2-3, with 9 bases identical to TRBD1. From germline, CDR1 is SGHVS and CDR2 FNYEAQ. J gave up 4 bases and V 3 bases, and 5 bases lay outside the gene matches. This CDR3 is built from 15 residues. In DNA, the CDR3 is TGTGCCAGCAGCTTGCGGGACAGGGAAGCAGATACGCAGTATTTT. Protein product: CASSLRDREADTQYF.

The rearrangement joins TRBV10-3 to TRBJ2-5; D ambiguous. Per germline, CDR1 ENHRY and CDR2 SYGVKD. Trimming pared 2 bases from V and 1 base from J, leaving 8 bases between. CDR3 length equals 14 residues. The CDR3 region is CAISERYTQETQYF. CDR3 DNA: TGTGCCATCAGTGAGCGGTATACCCAAGAGACCCAGTACTTC.